These T cell receptor beta chains were read from a single sample in a study of T cell responses to AZD1222 COVID-19 vaccine. TCRdb keeps only in-frame clones here, not all; method: immunoSEQ multiplex PCR. The sample lists some 140,000 clones; 85% to 90% were seen once. Sequenced material: peripheral blood, taken on day 0 of MenACWY control vaccination. The receptors derive from an adult in good health. CDR3s include the opening cysteine and the closing phenylalanine or tryptophan. Each record gives: V gene, clone size, J gene, D gene, CDR3 protein, CDR3 DNA. D genes are given only for firm matches. Part of the rows lack a size; the others show once, few, many or a class for expanded clones.

TRBV11-2,NA,TRBJ2-7,NA,CASSWGGQSSYEQYF,TGTGCCAGCAGCTGGGGAGGACAGTCCTCCTACGAGCAGTACTTC
TRBV5-4,NA,TRBJ1-2,NA,CASSLKRKDGYTF,TGTGCCAGCAGCTTGAAAAGGAAGGATGGCTACACCTTC
TRBV28,NA,TRBJ1-5,TRBD1,CASGTGLNSYQPQHF,TGTGCCAGTGGGACAGGGTTGAACTCGTATCAGCCCCAGCATTTT
TRBV9,NA,TRBJ1-1,NA,CASSGWAYTEAFF,TGTGCCAGCAGCGGGTGGGCCTACACTGAAGCTTTCTTT
TRBV9,NA,TRBJ1-2,NA,CASSPRGGSYGYTF,TGTGCCAGCAGCCCCCGCGGGGGCTCCTATGGCTACACCTTC
TRBV7-9,NA,TRBJ1-5,NA,CASSPAVNNQPQHF,TGTGCCAGCAGCCCGGCCGTAAATAATCAGCCCCAGCATTTT
TRBV7-2,NA,TRBJ2-7,NA,CASSWTGATYEQYF,TGTGCCAGCAGTTGGACCGGGGCGACCTACGAGCAGTACTTC
TRBV28,NA,TRBJ2-4,NA,CASSSPPGTLAKNIQYF,TGTGCCAGCAGCTCTCCGCCAGGGACACTAGCCAAAAACATTCAGTACTTC
TRBV28,NA,TRBJ2-1,NA,CASRAVSSYNEQFF,TGTGCCAGCAGGGCGGTGAGCTCCTACAATGAGCAGTTCTTC
TRBV21-1,NA,TRBJ1-1,NA,CASSKGGDLRENTEAFF,TGTGCCAGCAGCAAAGGAGGAGACCTCCGGGAGAACACTGAAGCTTTCTTT
TRBV3-1/TRBV3-2,NA,TRBJ2-3,TRBD2,CASSRRTSESDTQYF,TGTGCCAGCAGTCGCCGGACTAGTGAGTCAGATACGCAGTATTTT
TRBV11-3,NA,TRBJ2-1,NA,CASSPNGDQRRFHEQFF,TGTGCCAGCAGCCCCAACGGGGACCAAAGAAGGTTCCATGAGCAGTTCTTC
TRBV4-3,once,TRBJ1-6,NA,CASSRGGTLRNSPLHF,TGCGCCAGCAGCCGAGGCGGGACCCTTCGGAATTCACCCCTCCACTTT
TRBV10-3,once,TRBJ2-1,NA,CAIRGTETTRSYNEQFF,TGTGCCATCAGGGGGACGGAGACAACCCGATCCTACAATGAGCAGTTCTTC
TRBV5-1,NA,TRBJ1-2,NA,CASSLAGGHGYTF,TGCGCCAGCAGCTTGGCGGGGGGGCACGGCTACACCTTC
TRBV6-6,NA,TRBJ2-1,NA,CASSYSDRIF,TGTGCCAGCAGTTACTCGGACCGAATCTTC
TRBV28,NA,TRBJ1-2,NA,CASSFGGTDNYGYTF,TGTGCCAGCAGTTTTGGAGGCACGGATAACTATGGCTACACCTTC
TRBV14,NA,TRBJ2-3,NA,CASSLQGVVPAGLMWTDTQYF,TGTGCCAGCAGCCTCCAGGGGGTGGTTCCCGCGGGACTAATGTGGACAGATACGCAGTATTTT
TRBV25-1,NA,TRBJ2-1,NA,CASSEYTRNEQFF,TGTGCCAGCAGTGAATATACCCGAAATGAGCAGTTCTTC
TRBV6-5,NA,TRBJ1-1,NA,CASKISARIAPEAFF,TGTGCCAGCAAGATCTCGGCCAGAATCGCACCTGAAGCTTTCTTT
TRBV30,NA,TRBJ1-2,TRBD1,CAWSGVRRGTAWGMNYGYTF,TGTGCCTGGAGTGGAGTCAGACGAGGGACAGCGTGGGGGATGAACTATGGCTACACCTTC
TRBV6-2/TRBV6-3,NA,TRBJ2-7,NA,CASSYQYEQYF,TGTGCCAGCAGTTACCAGTACGAGCAGTACTTC
TRBV7-2,NA,TRBJ1-1,NA,CASLSEMNTEAFF,TGTGCCAGCCTAAGCGAGATGAACACTGAAGCTTTCTTT
TRBV2,many,TRBJ1-1,TRBD1,CASTLQGAVTEAFF,TGTGCCAGCACTTTACAGGGGGCGGTCACTGAAGCTTTCTTT
TRBV12-3/TRBV12-4,NA,TRBJ2-7,NA,CASSFGPPGEQYF,TGTGCCAGCAGTTTCGGACCCCCGGGGGAGCAGTACTTC
TRBV18,NA,TRBJ1-1,NA,CASSTTGTEAFF,TGTGCCAGCTCGACGACAGGCACTGAAGCTTTCTTT
TRBV20-1,NA,TRBJ2-5,NA,CSARPEETQYF,TGCAGTGCTAGACCTGAAGAGACCCAGTACTTC
TRBV21-1,NA,TRBJ2-3,NA,CASNRRLADTDTQYF,TGTGCCAGCAACCGACGTCTAGCGGATACAGATACGCAGTATTTT
TRBV7-2,once,TRBJ2-1,NA,CASSLGGRGLDEQFF,TGTGCCAGCAGCTTAGGAGGGAGAGGCCTAGATGAGCAGTTCTTC
TRBV7-6,NA,TRBJ2-7,TRBD2,CASSSAGGGGMYEQYF,TGTGCCAGCAGCTCAGCGGGGGGAGGGGGCATGTACGAGCAGTACTTC
TRBV19,NA,TRBJ2-5,NA,CASRHVLGTQETQYF,TGTGCCAGTAGACATGTGCTGGGGACCCAAGAGACCCAGTACTTC
TRBV2,few,TRBJ2-5,NA,CASSPGRIQETQYF,TGTGCCAGCAGCCCAGGACGGATCCAAGAGACCCAGTACTTC
TRBV4-1,NA,TRBJ2-5,TRBD2,CASSQEWSGRARETQYF,TGCGCCAGCAGCCAAGAATGGAGCGGGAGGGCTCGAGAGACCCAGTACTTC
TRBV27,NA,TRBJ2-3,NA,CASSLPGGTDTQYF,TGTGCCAGCAGTTTACCAGGAGGCACAGATACGCAGTATTTT
TRBV19,once,TRBJ1-6,NA,CASSNRDWNSPLHF,TGTGCCAGTAGTAACAGGGATTGGAATTCACCCCTCCACTTT
TRBV13,NA,TRBJ1-1,NA,CASSFGTGTEAFF,TGTGCCAGCAGCTTCGGGACGGGCACTGAAGCTTTCTTT
TRBV11-2,NA,TRBJ2-5,NA,CASARGLGETQYF,TGTGCCAGCGCCAGAGGGCTCGGAGAGACCCAGTACTTC
TRBV9,NA,TRBJ2-3,NA,CASSVGLADTQYF,TGTGCCAGCAGCGTAGGGCTGGCAGATACGCAGTATTTT
TRBV11-3,NA,TRBJ2-5,NA,CASSLGQAGETQYF,TGTGCCAGCAGCTTAGGACAGGCTGGGGAGACCCAGTACTTC
TRBV18,NA,TRBJ1-2,NA,CASSPGSQGYGYTF,TGTGCCAGCTCACCCGGGAGCCAAGGGTATGGCTACACCTTC
TRBV10-3,NA,TRBJ2-7,TRBD1,CAIRGGGTGDYEQYF,TGTGCCATCAGAGGCGGTGGGACAGGCGACTACGAGCAGTACTTC
TRBV19,once,TRBJ1-4,NA,CARPGGGPEKLFF,TGTGCCAGGCCGGGAGGGGGACCGGAAAAACTGTTTTTT
TRBV5-1,NA,TRBJ2-4,NA,CASGGLVARNIQYF,TGCGCCAGCGGGGGGCTAGTAGCACGGAACATTCAGTACTTC
TRBV5-5,NA,TRBJ1-2,NA,CASSISPMAGYGYTF,TGTGCCAGCAGTATTTCGCCGATGGCGGGGTATGGCTACACCTTC
TRBV5-1,NA,TRBJ1-4,NA,CASSLVGTTNEKLFF,TGCGCCAGCAGCTTGGTTGGGACAACTAATGAAAAACTGTTTTTT
TRBV19,NA,TRBJ1-1,NA,CASHISRDDTEAFF,TGTGCCAGTCACATATCGAGGGATGACACTGAAGCTTTCTTT